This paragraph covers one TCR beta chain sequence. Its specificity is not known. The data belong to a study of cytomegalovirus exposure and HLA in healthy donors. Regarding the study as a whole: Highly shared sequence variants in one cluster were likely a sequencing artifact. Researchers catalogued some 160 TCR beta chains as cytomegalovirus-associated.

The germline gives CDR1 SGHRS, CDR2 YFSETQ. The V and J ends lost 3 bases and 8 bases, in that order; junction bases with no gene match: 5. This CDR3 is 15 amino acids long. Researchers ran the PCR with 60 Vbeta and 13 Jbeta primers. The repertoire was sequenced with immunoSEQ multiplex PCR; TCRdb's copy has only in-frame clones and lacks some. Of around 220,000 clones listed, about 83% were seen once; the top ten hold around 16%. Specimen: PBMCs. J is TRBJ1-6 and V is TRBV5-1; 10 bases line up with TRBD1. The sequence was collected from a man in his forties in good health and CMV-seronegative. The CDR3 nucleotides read TGCGCCAGCAGCTCCGGGACAGGGGATTATTCACCCCTCCACTTT. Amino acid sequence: CASSSGTGDYSPLHF. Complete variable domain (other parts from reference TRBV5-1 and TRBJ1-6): KAGVTQTPRYLIKTRGQQVTLSCSPISGHRSVSWYQQTPGQGLQFLFEYFSETQRNKGNFPGRFSGRQFSNSRSEMNVSTLELGDSALYLCASSSGTGDYSPLHFGNGTRLTVT.